The TCR beta chain described here comes from a study of cytomegalovirus exposure and HLA in healthy donors. Broader study findings: TRBV6-2, TRBV6-3 and some other V segments were excluded as indistinguishable.

Turning to this clone: Its specificity is not known.

V lost 6 bases to trimming and J lost 6 bases, with 15 bases between them. The CDR3 has 13 amino acids. Germline V gives CDR1 MDHEN, CDR2 SYDVKM. 60 Vbeta and 13 Jbeta primers were used in PCR. Assay: immunoSEQ multiplex PCR; the TCRdb copy retains only in-frame clones and omits some. The sample has about 140,000 clones, 70% to 85% seen once. This sequence was found in a woman between 35 and 50 years old in good health and CMV-seronegative. Sequenced: PBMCs. The V and J genes are TRBV28 and TRBJ2-7; D may be TRBD1 (5 bases). CDR3 bases: TGTGCCAGCAGAAACCCAGGGTTCCTCGAGCAGTACTTC. Translating it yields CASRNPGFLEQYF.